These 8 T cell receptor beta chains came from one sample sequenced in a study of shared clonotypes between healthy human individuals. CD45RO-negative, CCR7-selected cells formed the naive CD8 fraction, which excluded terminally differentiated effector memory CD45RA+ cells. The assay was immunoSEQ multiplex PCR, and TCRdb's table has in-frame clones only and misses some. In the table there are approximately 720,000 clones, just over 90% of which are singletons. The sample was naive CD8+ T cells sorted from blood. These receptors all come from a man aged 25 to 40 in good health.

The V call is TRBV11-2, the J call TRBJ2-5; 9 positions match TRBD2. Germline V gene data show CDR1 as SGHAT and CDR2 as FQNNGV. V trimming: 5 bases; J trimming: 2 bases; junction bases outside the gene matches: 15. This CDR3 has 18 residues. CDR3 in DNA: TGTGCCAGCAGCCCTAGGAAGGATAGCGGGAGACCTCAAGAGACCCAGTACTTC. It specifies CASSPRKDSGRPQETQYF.

J is TRBJ1-2 and V is TRBV7-9; D uncertain. Trimming removed 0 bases from V and 6 bases from J, with 5 bases in between. Germline assignment: CDR1 SEHNR and CDR2 FQNEAQ (reference sequence). CDR3 length: 12 amino acids. The CDR3 loop is CASSLAAHGYTF. CDR3 nucleotide sequence: TGTGCCAGCAGCTTAGCGGCCCATGGCTACACCTTC.

The CDR3 DNA is TGTGCCAGCAGCCCCAGGACAGGGGAGAGGGACGAGCAGTACTTC. Encoded protein: CASSPRTGERDEQYF. The rearrangement joins TRBV5-4 to TRBJ2-7, with TRBD1 identical over 9 bases. J lost 5 bases, V lost 4 bases, and 10 bases had no gene match. The germline V gene has CDR1 SGHNT and CDR2 YYREEE (reference sequence). This CDR3 has 15 residues.

This clone was detected a few times. The V and J genes are TRBV30 and TRBJ1-4; D gene uncertain. CDR1 is GTSNPN and CDR2 is SVGIG in the germline V gene (reference sequence). The CDR3 sequence is 13 residues long. V lost 4 bases and J lost 0, with 6 bases in between. CDR3 bases: TGTGCCTGGACGGCGGCAACTAATGAAAAACTGTTTTTT. As protein: CAWTAATNEKLFF.

The chain has TRBV25-1 and TRBJ2-7; a possible D gene is TRBD2 (5 bases). The length of the CDR3 is 15 residues. Germline CDR1 and CDR2: MGHDK and SYGVNS. Trimming shortened V by 5 bases and J by 3 bases, and 17 bases separated the two germline ends. The CDR3 sequence: CASSRQMGVGYEQYF. In DNA, the CDR3 is TGTGCCAGCAGTAGGCAGATGGGAGTCGGCTACGAGCAGTACTTC.

The chain is built from TRBV29-1 and TRBJ1-1; the D is unclear. The germline V gene encodes CDR1 SQVTM and CDR2 ANQGSEA. CDR3 length: 13 amino acids. With 6 bases removed from V and 1 base from J, the gap between germline ends came to 12 bases. The CDR3 loop reads CSVRPTENTEAFF. The CDR3 coding sequence is TGCAGCGTCCGCCCGACCGAGAACACTGAAGCTTTCTTT.

Comments on this clone: Other DNA sequences of this sample code for an identical CDR3. The gene calls are TRBV29-1 and TRBJ2-7, with TRBD1 as a possible D gene (6 bases). V lost 4 bases and J 4 bases, leaving 14 bases between the germline ends. This CDR3 spans 13 amino acids. Germline V CDR1 and CDR2: SQVTM, ANQGSEA. The DNA for the CDR3 is TGCAGCGTTGTGGGGACATCGGTTTACGAGCAGTACTTC. Amino acids: CSVVGTSVYEQYF.

The V gene is TRBV28, the J gene TRBJ2-3; 9 nucleotides align to TRBD1. Germline values: CDR1 MDHEN, CDR2 SYDVKM. This CDR3 spans 17 amino acids. J gave up 3 bases and V 4 bases, and 11 bases lay outside the gene matches. The CDR3 loop reads CASSYPLSGQGTDTQYF. DNA of the CDR3: TGTGCCAGCAGTTATCCCCTGTCGGGACAGGGAACAGATACGCAGTATTTT.